Below, 10 T cell receptor beta chains from the same sample are listed, as sequenced in a study of CD8 T cells in Susac syndrome. RNA, at roughly 0.45 to 1 ug, was reverse transcribed with random hexamers. MiXCR was run by TCRdb on the immunoSEQ multiplex PCR reads, yielding one entry per CDR3 protein. The sample has 210,000 or so distinct CDR3 sequences; about 94% are singletons. Sequenced material: CD4+ T cells from PBMCs. The source of these receptors is a human donor with Susac syndrome.

The chain recombines TRBV19 with TRBJ1-4; D is possibly TRBD1 (6 bases). Trimming removed 4 bases at V and 5 bases at J, with 14 bases between. Germline CDR1 and CDR2: LNHDA and SQIVND (reference sequence). The CDR3 sequence is 15 residues long. CDR3 coding DNA: TGTGCCAGTAGTACCCGCGGACAGTCAAATGAAAAACTGTTTTTT. Encoded protein: CASSTRGQSNEKLFF.

This clonotype was recorded a few times. This sequence joins TRBV6-1 and TRBJ2-7, with 8 bases that match TRBD1. CDR1 is MNHNS and CDR2 is SASEGT in the germline V gene. This CDR3 is built from 14 residues. V gave up 5 bases and J gave up 0 bases; unmatched junction bases: 3. CDR3 sequence: CASSRTGGSYEQYF. CDR3 nucleotide sequence: TGTGCCAGCAGTCGTACAGGGGGCTCCTACGAGCAGTACTTC.

The rearrangement links TRBV7-3 to TRBJ2-1; D is uncertain. Per the germline V gene, CDR1 is SGHTA and CDR2 is FQGTGA. Trimming pared 2 bases from V and 3 bases from J, leaving 5 bases between. This CDR3 contains 13 residues. The CDR3 loop is CASSLPNYNEQFF. CDR3 sequence (DNA): TGTGCCAGCAGCTTACCTAACTACAATGAGCAGTTCTTC.

This chain connects TRBV30 to TRBJ2-7, with D tentatively TRBD2 (6 bases). The ends were cut back, 2 bases at V and 2 bases at J, with 13 bases in the middle. The length of the CDR3 is 14 residues. Germline loops: CDR1 GTSNPN, CDR2 SVGIG (reference sequence). This CDR3 is CAWSRKGLPYEQYF. DNA for the CDR3: TGTGCCTGGAGTCGTAAGGGACTTCCCTACGAGCAGTACTTC.

This sequence joins TRBV29-1 and TRBJ2-5; tentative D call: TRBD1 (5 bases). The CDR3 consists of 12 residues. CDR1 and CDR2 from the germline V gene are SQVTM and ANQGSEA. Trimming stripped 3 bases from V and 5 bases from J, with 10 bases between. CDR3 region: CSVDRGPETQYF. CDR3 coding DNA: TGCAGCGTTGATAGGGGCCCTGAGACCCAGTACTTC.

This clonotype was seen a single time. The rearrangement joins TRBV18 to TRBJ1-1, with 8 bases that match TRBD1. CDR3 length: 15 residues. With 4 bases clipped from V and 4 bases from J, the junction kept 8 bases outside the gene matches. The V gene's germline CDR1 is KGHSH and CDR2 LQKENI. The CDR3: CASSRQGFRGTEAFF. CDR3 DNA: TGTGCCAGCTCACGACAGGGGTTTCGGGGCACTGAAGCTTTCTTT.

The chain combines TRBV9 with TRBJ1-4, with D possibly TRBD1 on 5 matching bases. V lost 0 bases, J lost 6 bases, and 15 bases lay in between. Germline V gene data show CDR1 as SGDLS and CDR2 as YYNGEE. The CDR3 has 16 amino acids. The CDR3 DNA sequence: TGTGCCAGCAGCGTAGCTACGGGACTCGGGGATGAAAAACTGTTTTTT. Translation gives CASSVATGLGDEKLFF. Drawing the rest from reference TRBV9 and TRBJ1-4, the complete variable domain is DSGVTQTPKHLITATGQRVTLRCSPRSGDLSVYWYQQSLDQGLQFLIQYYNGEERAKGNILERFSAQQFPDLHSELNLSSLELGDSALYFCASSVATGLGDEKLFFGSGTQLSVL.

The chain has TRBV29-1 and TRBJ1-2; D is possibly TRBD1 (5 bases). CDR3 length equals 14 residues. Germline loops: CDR1 SQVTM, CDR2 ANQGSEA. Trimming pared 8 bases from V and 4 bases from J, leaving 20 bases between. CDR3 nucleotides: TGCAGCACTGACGGAACAGGATCTATCTATGGCTACACCTTC. This gives the protein CSTDGTGSIYGYTF.

This chain joins TRBV12-5 and TRBJ2-3; D is possibly TRBD1 (6 bases). CDR3 size: 14 residues. The germline V and J ends were trimmed by 6 bases and 5 bases, with 15 bases remaining between them. The V gene's germline CDR1 is LGHNT and CDR2 FRNRAP. CDR3 amino acids: CASGQDSRGDTQYF. The CDR3 DNA follows: TGTGCTAGTGGCCAGGACAGCCGGGGAGATACGCAGTATTTT.

V usage is TRBV28 and J usage is TRBJ2-7; D gene unclear. With 3 bases removed from V and 6 bases from J, the gap between germline ends came to 9 bases. Germline V CDR1 and CDR2: MDHEN, SYDVKM. The CDR3 is 12 residues long. The CDR3 sequence: CASSFNPSEQYF. The DNA of the CDR3 is TGTGCCAGCAGTTTCAACCCCAGCGAGCAGTACTTC.